The clone carrying this T cell receptor (beta chain) was counted ten times or more. Amplified TCR beta CDR3 regions came from RNA transcripts. The HTBI primer set was used in a first-round RT-PCR of the TCR CDR3. From the multiplex PCR reads, TCRdb called clonotypes with MiXCR, one entry per CDR3 protein. The sample records approximately 600,000 distinct CDR3 sequences, around 20% being singletons. The data were obtained in a study of T cells in Graves' hyperthyroidism and ophthalmopathy. About the research overall: Peripheral blood sampling occurred at initial diagnosis, before any treatment.

Isolation of PBMCs was performed on 9.5 to 10 ml fresh peripheral blood. The V gene's germline CDR1 is SGHTA and CDR2 FQGNSA. This CDR3 has 14 amino acids. V dropped 1 base and J dropped 6; count of bases not matched to a gene: 5. Sequencing input: blood. The TCR comes from a man in his thirties or forties with Graves' ophthalmopathy. The J gene is TRBJ2-7, the V gene TRBV7-2; 8 bases align to TRBD2. Here the CDR3 DNA reads TGTGCCAGCAGCTTAGGCAGCGGGAGTCGCGAGCAGTACTTC. Translation gives CASSLGSGSREQYF. Variable domain in full (rest from reference TRBV7-2 and TRBJ2-7): GAGVSQSPSNKVTEKGKDVELRCDPISGHTALYWYRQSLGQGLEFLIYFQGNSAPDKSGLPSDRFSAERTGGSVSTLTIQRTQQEDSAVYLCASSLGSGSREQYFGPGTRLTVT.